The T cell receptor beta chain described here comes from a study of T cells in Graves' hyperthyroidism and ophthalmopathy (dated by TCRdb to about 2019). A note on the overall study: Peripheral blood samples were taken at the time of initial diagnosis, prior to any treatment. To identify distinguishing TCR V-J signatures, a discovery cohort of some 100 patients was used, comprising 43 with Graves' ophthalmopathy and 57 with stable Graves' hyperthyroidism. Whether ophthalmopathy could be predicted prospectively was tested in an independent validation cohort made up of under 20 hyperthyroidism patients plus 17 patients who later progressed to ophthalmopathy. For training and testing, the roughly 93 patients in the discovery cohort were randomly divided in a 7:3 ratio. In addition, the study compared T-cell repertoires in thyroid tissue and in blood from over 5 Graves' hyperthyroidism patients. After blood sampling, hyperthyroidism patients were treated with methimazole at a starting dose of 30 mg daily, and ophthalmopathy patients were treated with high-dose intravenous methylprednisolone. TCR Vbeta CDR3 sequencing of 135 peripheral blood samples (43 ophthalmopathy, 75 hyperthyroidism and roughly 17 progressor patients) is reported in the paper.

Note on this clonotype: Its recognized antigen is unknown. No quality values exist for individual bases; no much larger clone is one base distant.

A patient counted as having stable Graves' hyperthyroidism if no progression to ophthalmopathy occurred over 18 months of follow-up. Hyperthyroidism patients were aged 18 to 65 years and newly diagnosed, with disease duration of less than 2 months. Exclusion was applied to patients with uncontrolled infections, other autoimmune diseases, pregnancy or lactation. Diagnoses were established on the basis of clinical symptoms, serum thyroxine and TRAb, thyroid ultrasound, and orbital computed tomography. Ficoll-Paque density gradient centrifugation was used to isolate PBMCs from under 11 ml of fresh peripheral blood. Trizol reagent was used to extract total RNA, and RNA quality was then checked on an Agilent 2100 Bioanalyzer. The TCR beta CDR3 regions were amplified from RNA transcripts. For the first round of RT-PCR on the TCR CDR3, the HTBI primer set was used together with the Qiagen OneStep RT-PCR kit. The libraries were constructed in a second round of multiplex PCR and then size-selected and purified. Sequencing of the libraries was done on an Illumina HiSeq2000 using paired-end 100 bp reads. In the original analysis: Raw data were processed with SOAPnuke, discarding reads with adapters, uncalled bases, mean Phred below 15, or no exact constant-primer or identifier match. COPE v1.2.5 was used to merge high-quality paired reads, and clonotypes were defined as unique nucleotide sequences. Clonotypes were aligned to IMGT TRBV, TRBD and TRBJ reference segments using MiTCR v1.1. The analysis was restricted to V-J combinations with a frequency above 0.0001, which together covered 99.2% of the repertoires. A TCS score was defined as the ratio between F50 (clonal expansion) and ExV (chaos), using BLOSUM62-based TCRdist between CDR3 peptides within each V-J. Welch's t-statistics and random forest reduced 500 to 650 V-J features to 13, which were used in a naive Bayes classifier (R e1071). TCRdb reworked the public reads: Q25 trimming with fastp, MiXCR clone assembly, productive beta chains retained. Each CDR3 protein gets just one entry, which takes the most common genes and DNA from the rows behind it. TCRdb's processing, not the authors' own work, is the source of the V and J calls. This sample comprises about 290,000 distinct CDR3 sequences, 16% of them detected only once. The top ten clones comprise around 35% of the sample.

What the study reported, not specific to this receptor: A 13 V-J signature model separated ophthalmopathy from stable hyperthyroidism, with 87.88% sensitivity and roughly 84% specificity in cross-validation and 80%/75% in testing. Most expanded thyroid clonotypes (frequency above 0.001) were also found in blood, which suggests that blood repertoires may mirror thyroid immune responses. No statistical method was used to set the sample size in advance, and investigators knew the group allocation. In validation, the model predicted progression to ophthalmopathy with about 71% sensitivity and about 73% specificity, a median of about 6 months before onset.

Reading from cysteine to phenylalanine, the CDR3 counts 15 amino acids. Here the CDR3 DNA is all that survives: 45 bases in frame from base 1. The germline V gene (reference sequence) supplies CDR1 LGHDT and CDR2 YNNKEL. V gives up 0 bases and J gives up 3 bases, and the segment between their germline ends measures 12 bases. The sample consisted of blood. The receptor chain draws on TRBV3-1 and TRBJ2-7, with TRBD1 as a weak D call on 6 bases. The sequence came from a man aged 30-40 years with Graves' hyperthyroidism. CDR3 protein: CASSQDLGQLYEQYF. DNA sequence: TGTGCCAGCAGCCAAGATTTGGGACAACTCTACGAGCAGTACTTC.